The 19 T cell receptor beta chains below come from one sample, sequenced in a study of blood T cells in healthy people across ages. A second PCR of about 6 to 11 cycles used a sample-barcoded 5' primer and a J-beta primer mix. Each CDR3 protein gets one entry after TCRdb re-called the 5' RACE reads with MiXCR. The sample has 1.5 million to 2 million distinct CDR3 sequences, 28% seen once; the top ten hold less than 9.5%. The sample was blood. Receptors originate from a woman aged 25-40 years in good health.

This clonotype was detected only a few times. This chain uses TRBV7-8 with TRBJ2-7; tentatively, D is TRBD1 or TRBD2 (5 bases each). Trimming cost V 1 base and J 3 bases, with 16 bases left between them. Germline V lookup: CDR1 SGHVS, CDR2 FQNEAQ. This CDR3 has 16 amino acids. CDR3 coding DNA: TGTGCCAGCAGCTTAGAGGGGTACGGGGTAGGCTACGAGCAGTACTTC. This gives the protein CASSLEGYGVGYEQYF.

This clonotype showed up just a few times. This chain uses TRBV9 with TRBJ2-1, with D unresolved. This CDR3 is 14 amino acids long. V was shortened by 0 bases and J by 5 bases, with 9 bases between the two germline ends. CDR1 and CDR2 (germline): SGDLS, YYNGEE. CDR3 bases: TGTGCCAGCAGCGTAGAGTTTGGGAACAATGAGCAGTTCTTC. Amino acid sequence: CASSVEFGNNEQFF. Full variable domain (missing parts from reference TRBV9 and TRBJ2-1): DSGVTQTPKHLITATGQRVTLRCSPRSGDLSVYWYQQSLDQGLQFLIQYYNGEERAKGNILERFSAQQFPDLHSELNLSSLELGDSALYFCASSVEFGNNEQFFGPGTRLTVL.

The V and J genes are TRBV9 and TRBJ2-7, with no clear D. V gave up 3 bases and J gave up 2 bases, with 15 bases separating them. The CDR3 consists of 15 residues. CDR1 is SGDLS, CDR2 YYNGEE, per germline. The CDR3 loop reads CASSAVPGWAYEQYF. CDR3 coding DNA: TGTGCCAGCAGCGCGGTCCCCGGCTGGGCCTACGAGCAGTACTTC.

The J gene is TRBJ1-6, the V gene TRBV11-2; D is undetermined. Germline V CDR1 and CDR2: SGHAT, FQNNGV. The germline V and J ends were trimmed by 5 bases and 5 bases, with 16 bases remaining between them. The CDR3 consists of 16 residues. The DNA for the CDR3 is TGTGCCAGCAGCCGCTGGGGAGGCGGAGATAATTCACCCCTCCACTTT. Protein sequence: CASSRWGGGDNSPLHF.

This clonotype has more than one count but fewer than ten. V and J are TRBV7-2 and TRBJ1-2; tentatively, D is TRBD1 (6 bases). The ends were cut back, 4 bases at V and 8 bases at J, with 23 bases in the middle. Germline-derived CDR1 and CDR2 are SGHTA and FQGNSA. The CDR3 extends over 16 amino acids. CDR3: CASSSTNLQGFGGYTF. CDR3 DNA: TGTGCCAGCAGCTCGACCAATTTACAGGGCTTCGGGGGCTACACCTTC.

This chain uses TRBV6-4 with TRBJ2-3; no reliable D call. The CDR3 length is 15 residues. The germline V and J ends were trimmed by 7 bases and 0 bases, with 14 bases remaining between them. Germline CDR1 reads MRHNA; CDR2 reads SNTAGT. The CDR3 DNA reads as TGTGCCAGCAATGCTAGTAGTGCTAGCACAGATACGCAGTATTTT. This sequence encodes CASNASSASTDTQYF.

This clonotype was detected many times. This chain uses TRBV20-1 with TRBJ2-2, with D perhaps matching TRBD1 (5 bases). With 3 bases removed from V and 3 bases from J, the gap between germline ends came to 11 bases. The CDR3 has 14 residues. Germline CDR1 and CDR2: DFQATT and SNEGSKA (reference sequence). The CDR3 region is CSARPGIDTGELFF. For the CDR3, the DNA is TGCAGTGCTAGGCCAGGGATAGACACCGGGGAGCTGTTTTTT.

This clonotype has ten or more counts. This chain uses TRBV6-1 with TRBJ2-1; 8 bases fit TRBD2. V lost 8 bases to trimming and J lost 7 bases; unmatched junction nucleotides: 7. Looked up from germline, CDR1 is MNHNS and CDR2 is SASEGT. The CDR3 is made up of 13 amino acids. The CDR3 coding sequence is TGTGCCAGCGTGCTTAGCGGGGTAAATGAGCAGTTCTTC. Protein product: CASVLSGVNEQFF.

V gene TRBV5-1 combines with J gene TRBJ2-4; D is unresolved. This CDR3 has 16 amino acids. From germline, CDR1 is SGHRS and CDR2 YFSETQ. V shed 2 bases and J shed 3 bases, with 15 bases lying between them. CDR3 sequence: CASSFASDRHKNIQYF. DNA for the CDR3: TGCGCCAGCAGCTTCGCCTCGGACCGCCACAAAAACATTCAGTACTTC.

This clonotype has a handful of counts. The CDR3 reads CASRQRPSTDTQYF. In nucleotides, the CDR3 is TGTGCCAGCAGGCAACGCCCTAGTACAGATACGCAGTATTTT. The chain uses TRBV5-6 and TRBJ2-3; no clear D gene. The CDR3 has 14 residues. Germline V CDR1 and CDR2: SGHDT, YYEEEE. Trimming took off 5 bases at V and 3 bases at J, with 13 bases between the two ends. The entire variable domain, with the rest obtained from reference TRBV5-6 and TRBJ2-3, is as follows: DAGVTQSPTHLIKTRGQQVTLRCSPKSGHDTVSWYQQALGQGPQFIFQYYEEEERQRGNFPDRFSGHQFPNYSSELNVNALLLGDSALYLCASRQRPSTDTQYFGPGTRLTVL.

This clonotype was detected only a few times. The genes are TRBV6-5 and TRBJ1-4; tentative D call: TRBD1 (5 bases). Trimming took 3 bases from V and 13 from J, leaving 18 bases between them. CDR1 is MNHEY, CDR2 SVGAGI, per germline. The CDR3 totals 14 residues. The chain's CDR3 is CASSYRGGNRRLFF. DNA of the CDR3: TGTGCCAGCAGTTATCGGGGGGGGAACAGAAGACTGTTTTTT.

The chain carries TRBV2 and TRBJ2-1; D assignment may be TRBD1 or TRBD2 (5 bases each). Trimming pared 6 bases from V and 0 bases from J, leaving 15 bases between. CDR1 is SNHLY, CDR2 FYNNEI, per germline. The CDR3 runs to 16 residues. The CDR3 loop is CASRLIAGSSYNEQFF. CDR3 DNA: TGTGCCAGCAGACTGATAGCAGGGAGCTCCTACAATGAGCAGTTCTTC.

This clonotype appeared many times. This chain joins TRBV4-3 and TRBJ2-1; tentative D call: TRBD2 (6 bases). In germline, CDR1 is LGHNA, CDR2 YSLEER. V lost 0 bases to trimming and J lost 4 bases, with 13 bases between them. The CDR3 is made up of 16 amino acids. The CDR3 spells CASSQDEGTSYNEQFF. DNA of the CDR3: TGCGCCAGCAGCCAAGATGAAGGGACTTCGTACAATGAGCAGTTCTTC.

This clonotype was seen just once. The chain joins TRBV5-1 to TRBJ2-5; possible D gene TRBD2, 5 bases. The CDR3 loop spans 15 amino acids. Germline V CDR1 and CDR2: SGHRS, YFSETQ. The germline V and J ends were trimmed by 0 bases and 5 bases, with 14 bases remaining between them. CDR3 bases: TGCGCCAGCAGCTTGGCTCGGCAGGCGGGCGAGACCCAGTACTTC. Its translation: CASSLARQAGETQYF. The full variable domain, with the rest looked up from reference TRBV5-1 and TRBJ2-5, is KAGVTQTPRYLIKTRGQQVTLSCSPISGHRSVSWYQQTPGQGLQFLFEYFSETQRNKGNFPGRFSGRQFSNSRSEMNVSTLELGDSALYLCASSLARQAGETQYFGPGTRLLVL.

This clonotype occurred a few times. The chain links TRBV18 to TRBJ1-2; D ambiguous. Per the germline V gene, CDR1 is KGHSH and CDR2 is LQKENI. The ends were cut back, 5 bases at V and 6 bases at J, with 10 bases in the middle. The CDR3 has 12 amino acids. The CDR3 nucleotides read TGTGCCAGCTCAGTCCGGGAAGATGGCTACACCTTC. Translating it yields CASSVREDGYTF.

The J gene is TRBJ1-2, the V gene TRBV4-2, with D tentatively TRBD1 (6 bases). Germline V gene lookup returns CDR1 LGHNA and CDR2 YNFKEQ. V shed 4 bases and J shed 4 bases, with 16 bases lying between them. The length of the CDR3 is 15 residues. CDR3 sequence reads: CASSPGGGETYGYTF. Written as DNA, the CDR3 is TGTGCCAGCAGCCCAGGCGGGGGCGAGACCTATGGCTACACCTTC.

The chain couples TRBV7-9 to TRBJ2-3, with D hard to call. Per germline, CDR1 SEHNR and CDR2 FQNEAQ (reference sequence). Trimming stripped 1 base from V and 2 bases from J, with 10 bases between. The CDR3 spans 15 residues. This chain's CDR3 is CASSLVKLLTDTQYF. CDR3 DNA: TGTGCCAGCAGCTTAGTAAAGCTACTCACAGATACGCAGTATTTT.

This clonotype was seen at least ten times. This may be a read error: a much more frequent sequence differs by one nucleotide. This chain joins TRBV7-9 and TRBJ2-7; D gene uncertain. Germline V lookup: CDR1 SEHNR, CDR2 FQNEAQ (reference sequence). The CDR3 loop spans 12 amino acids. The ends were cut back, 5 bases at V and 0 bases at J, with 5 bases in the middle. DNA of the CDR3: TGTGCCAGCAGCACGAGCTCCTACGAGCAGTACTTC. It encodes CASSTSSYEQYF.

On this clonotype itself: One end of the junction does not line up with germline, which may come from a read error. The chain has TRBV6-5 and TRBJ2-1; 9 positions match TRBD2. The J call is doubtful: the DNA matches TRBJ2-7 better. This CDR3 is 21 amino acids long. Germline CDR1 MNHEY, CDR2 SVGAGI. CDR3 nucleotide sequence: TGTGCCAGTAGTTACTTCGGACGCGGGGGGGCCAAAAAAAATGCCTACAATGAGCAGTACTTC. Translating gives CASSYFGRGGAKKNAYNEQYF.